This T cell receptor beta chain derives from a study of CXCR3-negative and CXCR3-positive naive CD8 T cells. The overall study: Sequencing brought in around 140 million TRB reads altogether, and each library got about 1.5 +/- 0.3 million. Whole-study results and caveats: Both naive subsets carried similar amounts of surface CD5, so TCR strength was inferred from TRB CDR3 properties. In CXCR3-positive naive cells, the TRB CDR3s were more hydrophobic than in CXCR3-negative naive cells. Both naive subsets, CXCR3-negative and CXCR3-positive, displayed similar TRBV-TRBJ usage, unlike memory cells.

Germline V gives CDR1 SGHRS, CDR2 YFSETQ. The CDR3 contains 13 residues. The TRB libraries of cDNA were built by UMI-labeled 5' RACE. Each CDR3 protein gets one entry in TCRdb, which reprocessed the 5' RACE reads and gives no DNA. The sample totals about 84,000 distinct CDR3 sequences. A remark on this clonotype: Its antigen remains unidentified.

The sequencing sample was made of naive CXCR3+ CD8+ T cells from blood. Subset denoted: CD45RO-CCR7+CD27+CD95- naive CD8+ T cells expressing CXCR3 (TNR3+). The chain joins TRBV5-1 to TRBJ2-7. The TCR comes from a human donor in good health. Some clones in this sample may be carry-over from other donors' samples. Here the CDR3 reads CASSIPDPYEQYF.